This TCR beta chain was retrieved from a study of memory CD4+ T cells and cytomegalovirus serostatus. Across the whole study: Healthy Belgian adult donors included nine or ten CMV-positive and 24 CMV-negative people. Whole-study findings and limits: CD4+ memory repertoires contained 67 of 164 reported CMV TCRbeta sequences.

Worth noting for this clone: Its antigen is unidentified.

The sort gate was single viable CD3+CD4+CD8-CD45RO+ cells for memory CD4+ T cells. Donors' CMV status reflects serum IgG against pp150, pp28, p38, p52. Assay used: immunoSEQ multiplex PCR; TCRdb lists only in-frame clones, some missing. The sample lists about 67,000 clones, roughly three quarters occurring once. CDR3 size: 12 residues. The germline gives CDR1 MDHEN, CDR2 SYDVKM. V lost 5 bases, J lost 5 bases, and 9 bases lay in between. The sequenced sample was memory CD4+ T cells from blood. The J gene is TRBJ1-2, the V gene TRBV28, with D hard to call. This TCR was recovered from an adult in good health and CMV-seropositive. The CDR3 loop reads CASSPERYGYTF. CDR3 coding DNA: TGTGCCAGCAGTCCAGAGCGGTATGGCTACACCTTC.